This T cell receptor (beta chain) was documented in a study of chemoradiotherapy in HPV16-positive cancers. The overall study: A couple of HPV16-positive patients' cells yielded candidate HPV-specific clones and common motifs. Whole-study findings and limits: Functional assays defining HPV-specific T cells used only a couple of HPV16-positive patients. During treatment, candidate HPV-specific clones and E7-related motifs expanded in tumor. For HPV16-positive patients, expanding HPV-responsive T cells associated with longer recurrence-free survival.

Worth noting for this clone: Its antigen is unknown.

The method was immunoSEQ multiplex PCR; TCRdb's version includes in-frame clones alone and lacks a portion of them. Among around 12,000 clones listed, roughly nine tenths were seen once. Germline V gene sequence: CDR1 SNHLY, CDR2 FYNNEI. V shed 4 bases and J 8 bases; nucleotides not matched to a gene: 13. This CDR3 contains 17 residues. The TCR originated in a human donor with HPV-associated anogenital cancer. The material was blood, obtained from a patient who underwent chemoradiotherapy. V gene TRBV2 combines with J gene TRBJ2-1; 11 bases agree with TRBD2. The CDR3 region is CASSAVGLAGGGYEQFF. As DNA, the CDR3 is TGTGCCAGCAGTGCAGTAGGGCTAGCGGGAGGAGGGTATGAGCAGTTCTTC.